This TCR beta chain was observed in a study of shared clonotypes between healthy human individuals. Turning to the study itself: The plates for each donor numbered three CD4 naive, three CD4 memory, two CD8 naive and one CD8 memory. General study findings and limits: Richness estimates generally favored naive over memory subsets.

TCRdb's table, derived via immunoSEQ multiplex PCR, lists solely in-frame clones and lacks some. Of roughly 2.2 million clones listed, 90% to 95% were seen once; the top ten hold about 0.41%. The ends were cut back, 4 bases at V and 3 bases at J, with 9 bases in the middle. The V gene's germline CDR1 is KGHSH and CDR2 LQKENI. The CDR3 totals 14 residues. The donors, healthy adults who were HIV-negative, had experienced no recent acute infections or vaccinations. This clone was observed a few times. What it recognizes is unknown. The sequence came from a young man in good health. Some clones in this sample may be carry-over from other donors' samples. This rearrangement joins TRBV18 to TRBJ2-2; D may be TRBD2 (6 bases). Sequencing was carried out using naive CD4+ T cells from PBMCs. Described subset: CD45RA+ positively selected. CDR3 residues: CASSRPGDTGELFF. The CDR3 nucleotides are TGTGCCAGCTCACGACCGGGAGACACCGGGGAGCTGTTTTTT. The full variable domain, completed using reference TRBV18 and TRBJ2-2, is NAGVMQNPRHLVRRRGQEARLRCSPMKGHSHVYWYRQLPEEGLKFMVYLQKENIIDESGMPKERFSAEFPKEGPSILRIQQVVRGDSAAYFCASSRPGDTGELFFGEGSRLTVL.